This T cell receptor (beta chain) appears in the sequencing data of a study of cytomegalovirus exposure and HLA in healthy donors. As regards this clone: Its specificity is unknown.

The junction had 1 base not matched to a gene; V was cut back by 1 base and J by 4 bases. Per the germline V gene, CDR1 is LNHDA and CDR2 is SQIVND (reference sequence). The CDR3 has 15 residues. Study outcomes and limitations: Cytomegalovirus association was listed for 170 or so TCR beta chains.

The PCR was carried out with 60 Vbeta primers and 13 Jbeta primers. Clones were sequenced by immunoSEQ multiplex PCR, and TCRdb holds only the in-frame ones, with some missing. The data contain 50,000 to 70,000 clones, about three quarters of them seen just once; the ten biggest clones take up approximately 2.3%. Unrecorded immune exposures were likely, despite nominal health at sampling. The sequencing input was PBMCs. This receptor was obtained from a female donor in good health and CMV-seronegative. The chain carries TRBV19 and TRBJ1-6; 7 bases line up with TRBD1. CDR3 region: CASSIARGYNSPLHF. CDR3 bases: TGTGCCAGTAGTATAGCCAGGGGGTATAATTCACCCCTCCACTTT.